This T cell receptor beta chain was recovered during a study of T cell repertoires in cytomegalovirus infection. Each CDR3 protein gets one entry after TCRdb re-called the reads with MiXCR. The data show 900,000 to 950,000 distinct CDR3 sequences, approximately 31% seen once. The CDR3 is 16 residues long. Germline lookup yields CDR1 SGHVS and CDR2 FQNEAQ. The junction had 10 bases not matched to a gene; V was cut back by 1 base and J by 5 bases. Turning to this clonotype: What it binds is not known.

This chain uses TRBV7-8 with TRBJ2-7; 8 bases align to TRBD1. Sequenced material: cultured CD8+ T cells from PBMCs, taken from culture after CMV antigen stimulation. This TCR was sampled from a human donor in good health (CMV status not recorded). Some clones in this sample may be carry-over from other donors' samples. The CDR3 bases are TGTGCCAGCAGCTTAGGGGCCAACAGGGGGGTCCACGAGCAGTACGTC. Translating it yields CASSLGANRGVHEQYV.